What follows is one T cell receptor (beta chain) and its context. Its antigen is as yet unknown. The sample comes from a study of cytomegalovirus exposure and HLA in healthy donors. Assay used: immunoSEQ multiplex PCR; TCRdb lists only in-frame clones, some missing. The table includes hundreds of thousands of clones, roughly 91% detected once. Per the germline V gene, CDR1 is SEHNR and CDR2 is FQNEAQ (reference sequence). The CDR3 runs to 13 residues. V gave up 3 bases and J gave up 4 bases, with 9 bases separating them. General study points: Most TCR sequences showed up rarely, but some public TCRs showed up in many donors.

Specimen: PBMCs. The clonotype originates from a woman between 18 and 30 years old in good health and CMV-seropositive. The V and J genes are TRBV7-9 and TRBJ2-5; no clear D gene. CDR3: CASSFSYSETQYF. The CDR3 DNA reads TGTGCCAGCAGCTTCTCATACTCAGAGACCCAGTACTTC.